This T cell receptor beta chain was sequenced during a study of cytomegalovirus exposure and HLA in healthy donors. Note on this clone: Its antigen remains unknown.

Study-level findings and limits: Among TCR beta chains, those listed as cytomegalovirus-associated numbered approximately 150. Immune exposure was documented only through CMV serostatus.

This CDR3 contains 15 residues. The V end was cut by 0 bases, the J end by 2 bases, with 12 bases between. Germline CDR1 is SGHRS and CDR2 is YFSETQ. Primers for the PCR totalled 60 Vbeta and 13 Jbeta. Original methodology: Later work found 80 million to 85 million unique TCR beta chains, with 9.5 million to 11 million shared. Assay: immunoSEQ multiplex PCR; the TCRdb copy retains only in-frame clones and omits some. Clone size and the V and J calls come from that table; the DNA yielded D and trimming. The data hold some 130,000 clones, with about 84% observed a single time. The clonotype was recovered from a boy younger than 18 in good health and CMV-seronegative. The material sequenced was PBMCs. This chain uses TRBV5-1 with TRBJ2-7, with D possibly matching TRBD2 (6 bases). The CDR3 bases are TGCGCCAGCAGCTTGGAGCTAGCGAGAACCTACGAGCAGTACTTC. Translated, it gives CASSLELARTYEQYF.